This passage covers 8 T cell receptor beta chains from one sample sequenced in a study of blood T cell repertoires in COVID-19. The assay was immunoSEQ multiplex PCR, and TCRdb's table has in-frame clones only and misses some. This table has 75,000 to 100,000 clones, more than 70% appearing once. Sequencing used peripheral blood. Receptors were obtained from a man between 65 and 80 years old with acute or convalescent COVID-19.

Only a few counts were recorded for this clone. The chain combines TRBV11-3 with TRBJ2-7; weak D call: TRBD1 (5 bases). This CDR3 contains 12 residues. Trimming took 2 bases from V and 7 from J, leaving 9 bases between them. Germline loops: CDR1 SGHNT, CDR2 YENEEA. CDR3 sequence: CASSLQGSEQYF. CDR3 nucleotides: TGTGCCAGCAGCTTACAGGGCTCAGAGCAGTACTTC.

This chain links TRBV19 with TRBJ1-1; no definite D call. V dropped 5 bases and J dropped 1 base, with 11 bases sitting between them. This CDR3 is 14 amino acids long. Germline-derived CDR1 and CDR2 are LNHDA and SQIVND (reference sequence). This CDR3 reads CASSAGLGNTEAFF. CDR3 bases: TGTGCCAGTAGTGCCGGACTGGGGAACACTGAAGCTTTCTTT.

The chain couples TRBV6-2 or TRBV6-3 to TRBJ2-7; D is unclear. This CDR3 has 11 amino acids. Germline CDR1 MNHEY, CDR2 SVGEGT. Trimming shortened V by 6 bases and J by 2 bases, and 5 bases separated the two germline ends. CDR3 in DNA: TGTGCCAGCAGCCCCGCCTACGAGCAGTACTTC. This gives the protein CASSPAYEQYF.

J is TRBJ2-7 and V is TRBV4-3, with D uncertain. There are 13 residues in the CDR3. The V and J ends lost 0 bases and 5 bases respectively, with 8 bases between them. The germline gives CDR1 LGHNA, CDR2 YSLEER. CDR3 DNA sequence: TGCGCCAGCAGCCAAGATACGGGTGACGAGCAGTACTTC. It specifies CASSQDTGDEQYF.

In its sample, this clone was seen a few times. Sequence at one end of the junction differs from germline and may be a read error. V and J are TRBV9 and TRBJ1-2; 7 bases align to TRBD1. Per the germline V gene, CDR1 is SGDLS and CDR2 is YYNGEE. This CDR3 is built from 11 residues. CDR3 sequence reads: CASSEEGQPAF. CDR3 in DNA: TGTGCCAGCAGCGAAGAGGGACAGCCCGCCTTC.

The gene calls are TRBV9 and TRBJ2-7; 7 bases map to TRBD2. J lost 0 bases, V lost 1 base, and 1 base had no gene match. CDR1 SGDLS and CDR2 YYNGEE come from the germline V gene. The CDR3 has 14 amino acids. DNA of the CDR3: TGTGCCAGCAGCGTAAGCGGGAACTCCTACGAGCAGTACTTC. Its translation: CASSVSGNSYEQYF.

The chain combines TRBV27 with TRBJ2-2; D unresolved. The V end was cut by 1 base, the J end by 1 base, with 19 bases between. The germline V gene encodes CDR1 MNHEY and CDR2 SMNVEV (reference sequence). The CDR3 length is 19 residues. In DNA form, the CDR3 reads TGTGCCAGCAGTTTATTTTTTCTGCTTGGTCCGGGGAACACCGGGGAGCTGTTTTTT. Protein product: CASSLFFLLGPGNTGELFF.

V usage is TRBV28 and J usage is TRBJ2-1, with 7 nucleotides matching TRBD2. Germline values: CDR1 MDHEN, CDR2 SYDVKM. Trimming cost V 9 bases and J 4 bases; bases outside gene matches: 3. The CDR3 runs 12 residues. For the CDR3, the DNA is TGTGCCAGTAGCGGGTTATACAATGAGCAGTTCTTC. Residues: CASSGLYNEQFF.